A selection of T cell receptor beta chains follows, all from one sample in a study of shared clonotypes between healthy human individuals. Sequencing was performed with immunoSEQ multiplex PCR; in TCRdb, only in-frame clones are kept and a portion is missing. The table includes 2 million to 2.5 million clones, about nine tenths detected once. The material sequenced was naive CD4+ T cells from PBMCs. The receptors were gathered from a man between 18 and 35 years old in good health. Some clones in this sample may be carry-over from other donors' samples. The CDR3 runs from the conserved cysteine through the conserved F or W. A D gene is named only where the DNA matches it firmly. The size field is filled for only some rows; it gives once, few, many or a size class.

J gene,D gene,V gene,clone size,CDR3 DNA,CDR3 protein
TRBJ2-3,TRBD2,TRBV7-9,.,TGTGCCAGCAGCCCAACCGCGGGAGGTTCAGGAGATACGCAGTATTTT,CASSPTAGGSGDTQYF
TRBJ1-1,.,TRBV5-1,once,TGCGCCAGCAGCCCAGGCTGGGTCTACAGGGAAGCCACTGAAGCTTTCTTT,CASSPGWVYREATEAFF
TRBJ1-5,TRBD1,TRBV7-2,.,TGTGCCAGCAGCTTATATCCAGGGGGAGACGGCCCAGCATTT,CASSLYPGGDGPAF
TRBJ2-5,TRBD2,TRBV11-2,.,TGTGCCAGCAAAATCTCCCGGGCTAGCGGCTTTTTCGAGACCCAGTACTTC,CASKISRASGFFETQYF
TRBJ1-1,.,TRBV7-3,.,TGTGCCAGCAGCTACACCGGGACCGCCCCCACTGAAGCTTTCTTT,CASSYTGTAPTEAFF
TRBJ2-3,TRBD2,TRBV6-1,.,TGTGCCAGCAGTGTGCTTAGCGGGAGTGGAGATACGCAGTATTTT,CASSVLSGSGDTQYF
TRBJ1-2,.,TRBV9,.,TGTGCCAGCAGCGTAGAAAGTAGGGGATCACGCTACACCTTC,CASSVESRGSRYTF
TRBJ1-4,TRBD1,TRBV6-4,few,TGTGCCAGCATCGGACAGGGCGCAACTAATGAAAAACTGTTTTTT,CASIGQGATNEKLFF
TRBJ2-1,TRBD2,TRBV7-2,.,TGTGCCAGCAGCCTCCTTCCTAGCGGGAGAGGCCTTGAGCAGTTCTTC,CASSLLPSGRGLEQFF
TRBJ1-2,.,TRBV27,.,TGTGCCAGCAGAAACGGGGTACAGTTGAACTATGGCTACACCTTC,CASRNGVQLNYGYTF
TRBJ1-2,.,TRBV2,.,TGTGCCAGCGGGCGGGACGCCAACTATGGCTACACCTTC,CASGRDANYGYTF
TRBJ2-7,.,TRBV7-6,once,TGTGCCAGCAGCGTAGGTCATCATTACTACGAGCAGTACTTC,CASSVGHHYYEQYF